This section outlines one T cell receptor (beta chain) sequence together with its context. This record belongs to a study of CD8 T cells in Susac syndrome. The RNA, 0.5 to 1 ug, was put through reverse transcription using random hexamers. TCRdb re-called the immunoSEQ multiplex PCR reads through MiXCR, storing one row per CDR3 protein. The sample consists of under 150,000 distinct CDR3 sequences, nearly 95% of them appearing once. Sequencing was carried out using CD8+ T cells from PBMCs. The source of this sequence is a human donor in good health.

CDR3 nucleotide sequence: TGTGCCAGCAGCTCACGACTAGCTGGCCCCTACAATGAGCAGTTCTTC. Translated: CASSSRLAGPYNEQFF. This sequence joins TRBV13 and TRBJ2-1, with 7 positions matching TRBD2. Germline values: CDR1 PRHDT, CDR2 FYEKMQ (reference sequence). This CDR3 region has 16 residues. The junction had 8 bases not matched to a gene; V was cut back by 4 bases and J by 2 bases. The entire variable domain, with the rest obtained from reference TRBV13 and TRBJ2-1, is as follows: AAGVIQSPRHLIKEKRETATLKCYPIPRHDTVYWYQQGPGQDPQFLISFYEKMQSDKGSIPDRFSAQQFSDYHSELNMSSLELGDSALYFCASSSRLAGPYNEQFFGPGTRLTVL.